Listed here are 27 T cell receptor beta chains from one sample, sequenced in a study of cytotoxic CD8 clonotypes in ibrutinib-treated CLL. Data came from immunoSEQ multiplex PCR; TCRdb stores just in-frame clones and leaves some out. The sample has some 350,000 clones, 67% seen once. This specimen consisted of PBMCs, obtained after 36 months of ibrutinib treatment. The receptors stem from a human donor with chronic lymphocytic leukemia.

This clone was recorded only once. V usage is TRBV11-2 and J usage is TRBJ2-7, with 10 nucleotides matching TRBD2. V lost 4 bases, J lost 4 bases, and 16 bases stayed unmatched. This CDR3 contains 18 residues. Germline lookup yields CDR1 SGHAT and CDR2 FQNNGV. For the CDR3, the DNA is TGTGCCAGCAGCTCCTATCAGGGCAGCGGGAGGGTCCTTTACGAGCAGTACTTC. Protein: CASSSYQGSGRVLYEQYF. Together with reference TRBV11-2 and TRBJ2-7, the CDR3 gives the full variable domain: EAGVAQSPRYKIIEKRQSVAFWCNPISGHATLYWYQQILGQGPKLLIQFQNNGVVDDSQLPKDRFSAERLKGVDSTLKIQPAKLEDSAVYLCASSSYQGSGRVLYEQYFGPGTRLTVT.

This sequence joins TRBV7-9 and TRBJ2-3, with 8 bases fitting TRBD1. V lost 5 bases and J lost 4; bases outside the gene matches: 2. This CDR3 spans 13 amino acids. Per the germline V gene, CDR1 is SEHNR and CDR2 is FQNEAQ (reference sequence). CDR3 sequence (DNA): TGTGCCAGCAGCGGCAGGGGGCCAGATACGCAGTATTTT. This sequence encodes CASSGRGPDTQYF. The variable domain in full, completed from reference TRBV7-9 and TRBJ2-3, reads DTGVSQNPRHKITKRGQNVTFRCDPISEHNRLYWYRQTLGQGPEFLTYFQNEAQLEKSRLLSDRFSAERPKGSFSTLEIQRTEQGDSAMYLCASSGRGPDTQYFGPGTRLTVL.

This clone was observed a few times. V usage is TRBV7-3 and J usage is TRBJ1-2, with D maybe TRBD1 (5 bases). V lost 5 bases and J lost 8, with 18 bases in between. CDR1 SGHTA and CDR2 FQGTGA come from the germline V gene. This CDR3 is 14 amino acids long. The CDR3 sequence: CASSPWPKRGGYTF. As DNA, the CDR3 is TGTGCCAGCAGCCCTTGGCCCAAGAGGGGAGGCTACACCTTC.

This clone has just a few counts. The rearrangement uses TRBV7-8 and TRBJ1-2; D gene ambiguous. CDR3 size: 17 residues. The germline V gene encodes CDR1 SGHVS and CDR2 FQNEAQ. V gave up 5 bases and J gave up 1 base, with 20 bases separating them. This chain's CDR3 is CASSASRRPILNYGYTF. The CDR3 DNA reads TGTGCCAGCAGCGCCTCTCGACGGCCGATCCTTAACTATGGCTACACCTTC.

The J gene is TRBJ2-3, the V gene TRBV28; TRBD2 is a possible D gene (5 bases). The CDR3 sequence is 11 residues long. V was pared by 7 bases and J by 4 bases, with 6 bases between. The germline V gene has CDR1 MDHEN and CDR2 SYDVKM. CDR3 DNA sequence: TGTGCCAGCATCGGGGCAGATACGCAGTATTTT. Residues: CASIGADTQYF.

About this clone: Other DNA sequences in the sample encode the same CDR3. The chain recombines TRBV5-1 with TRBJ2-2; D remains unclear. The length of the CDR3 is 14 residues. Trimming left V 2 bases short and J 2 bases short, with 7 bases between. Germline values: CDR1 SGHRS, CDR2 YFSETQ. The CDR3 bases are TGCGCCAGCAGCTTAGGTCCAAACACCGGGGAGCTGTTTTTT. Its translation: CASSLGPNTGELFF.

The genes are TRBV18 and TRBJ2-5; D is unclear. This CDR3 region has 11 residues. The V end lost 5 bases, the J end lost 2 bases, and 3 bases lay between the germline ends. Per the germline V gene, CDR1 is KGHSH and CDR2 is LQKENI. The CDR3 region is CASSKQETQYF. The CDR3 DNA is TGTGCCAGCTCAAAGCAAGAGACCCAGTACTTC.

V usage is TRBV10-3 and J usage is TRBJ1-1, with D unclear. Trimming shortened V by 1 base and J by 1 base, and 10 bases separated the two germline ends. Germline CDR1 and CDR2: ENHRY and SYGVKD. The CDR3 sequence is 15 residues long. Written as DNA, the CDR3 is TGTGCCATCAGTGAGTTCTGGGTGTCGAACACTGAAGCTTTCTTT. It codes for CAISEFWVSNTEAFF.

The CDR3 coding sequence is TGTGCCAGCAGCCCGGAGTTTTCGAGAGGGCAGTTCTTC. Translated, it gives CASSPEFSRGQFF. The chain links TRBV11-2 to TRBJ2-1, with D uncertain. V lost 5 bases and J 12 bases, leaving 17 bases between the germline ends. The CDR3 is 13 residues long. Germline lookup yields CDR1 SGHAT and CDR2 FQNNGV.

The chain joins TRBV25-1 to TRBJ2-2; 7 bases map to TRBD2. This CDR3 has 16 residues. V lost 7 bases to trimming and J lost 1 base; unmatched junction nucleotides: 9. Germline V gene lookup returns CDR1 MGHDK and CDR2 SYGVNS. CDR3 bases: TGTGCCAGCACCGATCGGGGGGTACTGAACACCGGGGAGCTGTTTTTT. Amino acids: CASTDRGVLNTGELFF.

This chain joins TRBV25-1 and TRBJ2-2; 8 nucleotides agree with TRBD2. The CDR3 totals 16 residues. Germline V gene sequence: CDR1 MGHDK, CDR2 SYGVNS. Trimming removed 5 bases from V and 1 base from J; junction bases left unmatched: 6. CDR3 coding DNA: TGTGCCAGCAGTCAGCGGGAGAAAAAGAACACCGGGGAGCTGTTTTTT. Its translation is CASSQREKKNTGELFF.

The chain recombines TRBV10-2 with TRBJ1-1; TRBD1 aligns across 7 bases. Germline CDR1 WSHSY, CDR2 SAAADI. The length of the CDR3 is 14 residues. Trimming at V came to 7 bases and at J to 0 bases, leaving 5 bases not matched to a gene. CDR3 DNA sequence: TGCGCCAGCAAGCCGGGACAGATGAACACTGAAGCTTTCTTT. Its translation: CASKPGQMNTEAFF.

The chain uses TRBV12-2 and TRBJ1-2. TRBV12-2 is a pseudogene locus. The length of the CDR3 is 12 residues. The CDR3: CASPPADYGYTF. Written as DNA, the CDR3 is TGTGCAAGCCCCCCCGCGGACTATGGCTACACCTTC.

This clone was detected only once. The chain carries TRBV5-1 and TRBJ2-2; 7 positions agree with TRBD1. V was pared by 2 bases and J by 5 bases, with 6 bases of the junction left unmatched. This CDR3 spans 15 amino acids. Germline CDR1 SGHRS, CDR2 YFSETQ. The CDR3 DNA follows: TGCGCCAGCAGCTTTCCGGGACAGCGAACCGGGGAGCTGTTTTTT. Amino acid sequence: CASSFPGQRTGELFF.

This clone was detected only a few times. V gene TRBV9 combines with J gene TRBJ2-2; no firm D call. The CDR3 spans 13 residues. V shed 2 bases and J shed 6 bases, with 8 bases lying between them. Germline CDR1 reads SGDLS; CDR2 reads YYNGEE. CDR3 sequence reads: CASSVSYAGELFF. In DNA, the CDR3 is TGTGCCAGCAGCGTTAGCTACGCCGGGGAGCTGTTTTTT.

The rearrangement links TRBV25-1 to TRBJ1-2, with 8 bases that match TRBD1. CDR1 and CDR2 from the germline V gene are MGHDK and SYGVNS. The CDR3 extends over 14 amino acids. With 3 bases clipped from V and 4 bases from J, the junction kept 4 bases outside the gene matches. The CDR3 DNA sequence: TGTGCCAGCAGTGACAGGGGGCGAAGCTATGGCTACACCTTC. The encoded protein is CASSDRGRSYGYTF.

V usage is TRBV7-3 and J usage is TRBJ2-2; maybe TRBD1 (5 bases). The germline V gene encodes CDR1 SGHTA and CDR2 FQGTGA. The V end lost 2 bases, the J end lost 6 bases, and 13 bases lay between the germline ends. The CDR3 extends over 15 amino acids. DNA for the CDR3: TGTGCCAGCAGCTTAGACAGTATCACCGCCGGGGAGCTGTTTTTT. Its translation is CASSLDSITAGELFF.

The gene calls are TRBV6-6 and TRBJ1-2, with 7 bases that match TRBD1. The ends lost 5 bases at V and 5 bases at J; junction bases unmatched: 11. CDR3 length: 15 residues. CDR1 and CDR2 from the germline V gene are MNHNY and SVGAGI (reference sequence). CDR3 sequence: CASSTTGTARYGYTF. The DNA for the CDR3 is TGTGCCAGCAGTACAACCGGGACAGCTCGTTATGGCTACACCTTC.

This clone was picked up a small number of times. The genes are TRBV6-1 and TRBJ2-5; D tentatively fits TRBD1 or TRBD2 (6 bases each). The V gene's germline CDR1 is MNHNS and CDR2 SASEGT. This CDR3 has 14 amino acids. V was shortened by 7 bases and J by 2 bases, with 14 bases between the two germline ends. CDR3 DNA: TGTGCCAGCAAGAGGGGGGCTGGTCAAGAGACCCAGTACTTC. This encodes CASKRGAGQETQYF.

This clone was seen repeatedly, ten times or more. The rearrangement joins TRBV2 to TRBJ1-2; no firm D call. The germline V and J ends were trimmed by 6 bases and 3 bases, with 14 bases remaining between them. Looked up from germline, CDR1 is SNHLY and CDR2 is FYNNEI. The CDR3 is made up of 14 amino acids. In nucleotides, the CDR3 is TGTGCCAGCAGCGACTTTAAGGACGACTATGGCTACACCTTC. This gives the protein CASSDFKDDYGYTF. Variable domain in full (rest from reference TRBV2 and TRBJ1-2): EPEVTQTPSHQVTQMGQEVILRCVPISNHLYFYWYRQILGQKVEFLVSFYNNEISEKSEIFDDQFSVERPDGSNFTLKIRSTKLEDSAMYFCASSDFKDDYGYTFGSGTRLTVV.

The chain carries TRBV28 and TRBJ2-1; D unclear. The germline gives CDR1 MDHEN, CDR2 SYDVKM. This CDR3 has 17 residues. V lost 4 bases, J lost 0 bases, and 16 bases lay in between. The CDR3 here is CASSSLDEPSSYNEQFF. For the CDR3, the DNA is TGTGCCAGCAGTTCCTTAGACGAACCGAGCTCCTACAATGAGCAGTTCTTC.

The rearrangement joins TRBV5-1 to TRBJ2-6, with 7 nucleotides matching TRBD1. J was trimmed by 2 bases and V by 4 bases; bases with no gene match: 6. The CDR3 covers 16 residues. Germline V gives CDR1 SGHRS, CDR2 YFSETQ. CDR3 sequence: CASSIGQGAGANVLTF. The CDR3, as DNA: TGCGCCAGCAGCATAGGTCAGGGGGCTGGGGCCAACGTCCTGACTTTC.

The CDR3 loop is CASRPGTGLVYEQYF. Here the CDR3 DNA reads TGTGCCAGCAGGCCGGGGACAGGGCTGGTCTACGAGCAGTACTTC. V and J are TRBV27 and TRBJ2-7, with 9 bases lining up with TRBD1. Germline CDR1 and CDR2: MNHEY and SMNVEV (reference sequence). The trim removed 6 bases at V and 3 bases at J, leaving 9 bases unmatched. The CDR3 totals 15 residues.

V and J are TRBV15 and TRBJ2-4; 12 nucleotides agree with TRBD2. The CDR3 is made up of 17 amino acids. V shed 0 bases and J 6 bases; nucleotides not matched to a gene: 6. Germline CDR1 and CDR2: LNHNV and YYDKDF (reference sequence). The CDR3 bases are TGTGCCACCAGCAGAGAGGCGCTAGCGGGAGGGACAAACATTCAGTACTTC. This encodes CATSREALAGGTNIQYF.

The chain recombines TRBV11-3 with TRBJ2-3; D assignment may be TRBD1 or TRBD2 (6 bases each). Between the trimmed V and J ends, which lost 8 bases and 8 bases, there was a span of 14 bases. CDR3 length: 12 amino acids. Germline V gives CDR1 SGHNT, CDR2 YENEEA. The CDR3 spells CASWGARGTQYF. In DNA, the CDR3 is TGTGCCAGCTGGGGGGCCAGGGGTACGCAGTATTTT.

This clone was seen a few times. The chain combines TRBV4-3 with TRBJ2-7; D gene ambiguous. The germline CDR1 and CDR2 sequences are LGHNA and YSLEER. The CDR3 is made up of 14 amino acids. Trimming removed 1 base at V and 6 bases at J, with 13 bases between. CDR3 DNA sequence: TGCGCCAGCAGCCAAGTCGTCTGGTCGGTCGAGCAGTACTTC. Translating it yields CASSQVVWSVEQYF.

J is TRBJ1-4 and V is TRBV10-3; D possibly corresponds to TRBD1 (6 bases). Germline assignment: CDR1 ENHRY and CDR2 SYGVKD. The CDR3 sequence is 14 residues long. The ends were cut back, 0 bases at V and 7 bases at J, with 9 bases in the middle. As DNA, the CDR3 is TGTGCCATCAGTGAGTCCGGGGGGGCTGAAAAACTGTTTTTT. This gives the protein CAISESGGAEKLFF.